Reported below is one T cell receptor beta chain. This specimen belongs to a study of blood T cell repertoires in COVID-19. Study-level information: Samples came from the United States, Italy and Spain, spanning acute and convalescent COVID-19. PBMCs, B-cell-depleted T cells, or T cells provided the cDNA or gDNA that made up the material.

In the original analysis: Reference gene primer amplification gave estimated nucleated cell counts. Assay used: immunoSEQ multiplex PCR; TCRdb lists only in-frame clones, some missing. For V, J and clone size, that table is used; D and trimming come from the DNA. Of some 670,000 clones listed, around 90% were seen once; the top ten hold roughly 0.25%. Trimming left V 6 bases short and J 8 bases short, with 16 bases between. The germline V gene encodes CDR1 ENHRY and CDR2 SYGVKD. The CDR3 consists of 13 residues. The origin of this receptor is a woman aged 18-29 years with acute or convalescent COVID-19. The chain uses TRBV10-3 and TRBJ1-2, with D possibly TRBD1 on 5 matching bases. The sequencing input was peripheral blood. CDR3 nucleotides: TGTGCCATCAGCCCTCAGACAGTCCACGGCTACACCTTC. It codes for CAISPQTVHGYTF.